Below, one TCR beta chain is given with its context. Its antigen is not identified. During the collection period, no donor immune events like infections were recorded. The CDR3 extends over 14 amino acids. This entry comes from a study of identifying expanded T cells in peripheral blood. Study-level points and caveats: Variance in clone template counts between approximately two-week samples significantly increased with total template count across all healthy donors. Over about two and four weeks, about 17 and 20 clones changed, versus approximately 1.1 between replicates.

Produced via immunoSEQ multiplex PCR; TCRdb's table is partial and in-frame only. The sample includes 85,000 to 95,000 clones, around nine tenths of them seen just once. The sequence was obtained from a person aged 18-69 years in good health. The source material was blood. The chain combines TRBV21-1 with TRBJ2-5; TRBD1, the table's D call, lacks a check against the DNA. TRBV21-1 is listed as a pseudogene. The CDR3 region is CASSFRNVSETQYF. CDR3 DNA: TGTGCCAGCAGCTTCAGAAATGTCTCGGAGACCCAGTACTTC.